This T cell receptor beta chain was obtained from a study of T cells in Graves' hyperthyroidism and ophthalmopathy. This clonotype was picked up many times. What it recognizes is unknown. Study conclusions and caveats: Within blood appeared most thyroid clonotypes that had expanded above 0.001.

RNA transcripts yielded amplified TCR beta CDR3 regions. A set of HTBI primers served as the primers for a first-round RT-PCR of the TCR CDR3. Using its own MiXCR run on the multiplex PCR reads, TCRdb lists one record per CDR3 protein. The sample yields about 200,000 distinct CDR3 sequences, around 18% seen once. Hyperthyroidism of Graves' type that showed no ophthalmopathy progression within 18 months was stable. Exclusion followed for patients with uncontrolled infection, other autoimmune disease, pregnancy or lactation. The CDR3 extends over 14 amino acids. CDR1 and CDR2 from the germline V gene are SGHTA and FQGNSA. The V gene lost 5 bases and the J gene lost 2 bases, with 12 bases spanning the gap.

This chain links TRBV7-2 with TRBJ2-5; D perhaps matches TRBD2 (6 bases). The sequence was collected from a man aged 40-55 years with Graves' hyperthyroidism. The sequenced sample was blood. DNA for the CDR3: TGTGCCAGCAGCCCCAGGAGGGCGCAAGAGACCCAGTACTTC. Translating it yields CASSPRRAQETQYF.